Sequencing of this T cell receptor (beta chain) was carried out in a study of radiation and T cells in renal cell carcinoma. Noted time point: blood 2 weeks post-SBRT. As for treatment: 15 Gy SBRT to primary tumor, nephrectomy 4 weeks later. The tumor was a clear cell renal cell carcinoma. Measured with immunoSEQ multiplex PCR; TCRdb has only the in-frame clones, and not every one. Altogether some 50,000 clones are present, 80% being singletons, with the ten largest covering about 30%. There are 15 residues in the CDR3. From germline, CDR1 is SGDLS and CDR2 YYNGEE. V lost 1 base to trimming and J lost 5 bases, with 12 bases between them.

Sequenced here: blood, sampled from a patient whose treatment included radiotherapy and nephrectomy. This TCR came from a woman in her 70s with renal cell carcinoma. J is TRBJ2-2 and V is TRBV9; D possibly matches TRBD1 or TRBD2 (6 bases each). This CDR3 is CASSVWGAGTGELFF. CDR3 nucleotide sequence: TGTGCCAGCAGCGTATGGGGGGCAGGAACCGGGGAGCTGTTTTTT.